Sequencing of this T cell receptor beta chain was carried out in a study of blood T cell repertoires in COVID-19. The overall study: There were acute and convalescent COVID-19 samples, and they came from the United States, Italy and Spain. The cDNA or gDNA used as material had been derived from T cells, B-cell-depleted T cells, or PBMCs.

This clone has only a few counts. Some clones are missing from TCRdb's copy, which holds only in-frame ones; the method was immunoSEQ multiplex PCR. The sample lists fewer than 250,000 clones, 80% to 90% occurring once. Trimming took off 0 bases at V and 0 bases at J, with 14 bases between the two ends. The CDR3 length is 18 residues. Germline assignment: CDR1 LNHNV and CDR2 YYDKDF (reference sequence). Sequencing was done on a sample of peripheral blood. The chain carries TRBV15 and TRBJ2-2, with D possibly being TRBD1 (5 bases). The receptor's source is a woman of 80 years or more with acute or convalescent COVID-19. CDR3 bases: TGTGCCACCAGCAGAGATCTCCGACAGCCAGCGAACACCGGGGAGCTGTTTTTT. Translating it yields CATSRDLRQPANTGELFF.